There are a few counts of the clone carrying this T cell receptor beta chain. As yet, its antigen is unknown. From germline, CDR1 is SQVTM and CDR2 ANQGSEA. V was shortened by 7 bases and J by 4 bases, with 13 bases between the two germline ends. CDR3 size: 12 residues. TCRdb ran MiXCR on the RT-PCR reads and lists one entry per CDR3 protein. The sample has approximately 520,000 distinct CDR3 sequences; 15% to 20% are singletons. This entry belongs to a study of response to subunit inactivated influenza vaccine. Points from the study as a whole: It was suggested by the authors that few new T cells are recruited by each seasonal influenza vaccination.

The sample in question was CD4+ T cells sorted from PBMCs, obtained roughly 24 months after vaccination. The gene calls are TRBV29-1 and TRBJ1-2, with a possible D match to TRBD1 (5 bases). This receptor was taken from a man aged 45-69 years who received an inactivated influenza vaccine. This chain's CDR3 is CSGEDITYGYTF. CDR3 bases: TGCAGCGGCGAGGACATCACCTATGGCTACACCTTC.